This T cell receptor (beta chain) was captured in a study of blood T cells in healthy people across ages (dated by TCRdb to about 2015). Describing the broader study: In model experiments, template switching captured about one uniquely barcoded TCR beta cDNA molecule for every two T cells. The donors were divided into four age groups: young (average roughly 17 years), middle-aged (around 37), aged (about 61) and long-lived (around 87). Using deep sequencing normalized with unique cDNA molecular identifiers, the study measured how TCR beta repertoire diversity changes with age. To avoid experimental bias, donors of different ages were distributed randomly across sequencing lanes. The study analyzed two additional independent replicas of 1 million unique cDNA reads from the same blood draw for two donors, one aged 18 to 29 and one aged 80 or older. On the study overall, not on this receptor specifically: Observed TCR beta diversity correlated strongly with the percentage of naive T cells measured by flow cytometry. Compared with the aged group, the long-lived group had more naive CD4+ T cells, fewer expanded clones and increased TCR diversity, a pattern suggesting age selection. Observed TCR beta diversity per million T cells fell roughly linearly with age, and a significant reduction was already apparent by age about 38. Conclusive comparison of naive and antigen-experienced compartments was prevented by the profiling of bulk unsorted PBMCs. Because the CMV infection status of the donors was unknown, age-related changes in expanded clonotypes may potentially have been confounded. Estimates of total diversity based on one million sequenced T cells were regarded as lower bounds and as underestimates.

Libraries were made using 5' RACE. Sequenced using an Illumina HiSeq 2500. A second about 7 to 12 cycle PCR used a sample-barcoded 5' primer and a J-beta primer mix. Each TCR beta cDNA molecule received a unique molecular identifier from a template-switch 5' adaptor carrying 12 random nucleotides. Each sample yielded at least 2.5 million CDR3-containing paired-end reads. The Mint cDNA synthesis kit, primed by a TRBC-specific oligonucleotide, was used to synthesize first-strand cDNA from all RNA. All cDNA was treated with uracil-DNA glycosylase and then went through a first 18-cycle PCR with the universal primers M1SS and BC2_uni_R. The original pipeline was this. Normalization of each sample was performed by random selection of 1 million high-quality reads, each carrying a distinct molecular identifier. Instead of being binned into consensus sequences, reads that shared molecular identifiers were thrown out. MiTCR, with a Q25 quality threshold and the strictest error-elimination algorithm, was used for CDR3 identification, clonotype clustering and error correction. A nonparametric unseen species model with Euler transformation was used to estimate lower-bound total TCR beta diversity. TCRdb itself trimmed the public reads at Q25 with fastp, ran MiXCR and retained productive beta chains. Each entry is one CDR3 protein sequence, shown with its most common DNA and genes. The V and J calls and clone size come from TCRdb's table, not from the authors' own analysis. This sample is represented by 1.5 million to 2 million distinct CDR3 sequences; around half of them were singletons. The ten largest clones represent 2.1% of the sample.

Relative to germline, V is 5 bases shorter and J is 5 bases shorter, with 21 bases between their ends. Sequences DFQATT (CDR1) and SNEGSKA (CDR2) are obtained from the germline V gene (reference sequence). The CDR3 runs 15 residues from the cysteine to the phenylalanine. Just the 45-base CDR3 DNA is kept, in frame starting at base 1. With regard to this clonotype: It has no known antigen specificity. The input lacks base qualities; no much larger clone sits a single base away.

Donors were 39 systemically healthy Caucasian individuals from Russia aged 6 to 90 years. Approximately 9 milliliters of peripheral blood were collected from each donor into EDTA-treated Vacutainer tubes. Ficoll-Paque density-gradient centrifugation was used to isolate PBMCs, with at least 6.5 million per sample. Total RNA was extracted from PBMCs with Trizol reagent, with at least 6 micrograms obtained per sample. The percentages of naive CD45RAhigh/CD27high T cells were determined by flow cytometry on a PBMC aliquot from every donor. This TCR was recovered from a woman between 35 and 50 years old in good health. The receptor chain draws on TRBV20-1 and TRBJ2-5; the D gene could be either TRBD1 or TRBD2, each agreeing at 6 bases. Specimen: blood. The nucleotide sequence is TGCAGTGCTCCAAAGGGGGGCGGGTTAAAGGAGACCCAGTACTTC. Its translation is CSAPKGGGLKETQYF.